The next 21 T cell receptor beta chains were all read from a single sample in a study of T-cell reconstitution after alpha-beta-depleted transplantation in children. For TCRbeta, the library was prepared with unique molecular identifiers. In TCRdb, the PCR reads were re-called with MiXCR into one record per CDR3 protein. The profile covers about 230,000 distinct CDR3 sequences, with about 9.2% appearing a single time and 5% to 7% taken by the ten largest. The starting material was PBMCs from the stem cell graft donor, obtained from the stem cell graft. The receptors here all came from a human donor who donated a stem cell graft to a child with acute lymphoblastic leukemia.

This chain uses TRBV21-1 with TRBJ1-2. TRBV21-1 is a pseudogene. The CDR3 covers 13 residues. The CDR3 bases are TGTGCCAGCAGCAAAGCGCCAAGTTATGGCTACACCTTC. Protein product: CASSKAPSYGYTF.

This clonotype was seen repeatedly, ten times or more. This chain uses TRBV6-1 with TRBJ2-7; D is unclear. Germline values: CDR1 MNHNS, CDR2 SASEGT. The V and J ends lost 5 bases and 4 bases respectively, with 18 bases between them. This CDR3 comprises 15 residues. CDR3 nucleotide sequence: TGTGCCAGCAGTCCACCCCCCAGGATGAATTACGAGCAGTACTTC. This sequence encodes CASSPPPRMNYEQYF.

This chain connects TRBV4-2 to TRBJ1-1; no clear D. This CDR3 contains 16 residues. V was clipped by 0 bases and J by 2 bases, with 13 bases between them. The germline CDR1 and CDR2 sequences are LGHNA and YNFKEQ. The CDR3 loop reads CASSQEGPSVNTEAFF. The CDR3 region has the DNA TGTGCCAGCAGCCAAGAAGGGCCCAGCGTAAACACTGAAGCTTTCTTT.

The V call is TRBV14, the J call TRBJ1-4; D gene uncertain. CDR1 is SGHDN, CDR2 FVKESK, per germline. The CDR3 contains 13 residues. V shed 6 bases and J shed 5 bases, with 10 bases lying between them. The CDR3 DNA is TGTGCCAGCAGGCGAATGGCAAATGAAAAACTGTTTTTT. Protein: CASRRMANEKLFF.

This clonotype was recorded a few times. This rearrangement joins TRBV12-3 or TRBV12-4 to TRBJ1-2; 7 nucleotides align to TRBD1. This CDR3 comprises 15 residues. V lost 6 bases, J lost 7 bases, and 14 bases stayed unmatched. The CDR3 reads CASRPTRRDSSGYTF. CDR3 bases: TGTGCCAGCAGACCCACACGCCGGGACAGTAGTGGCTACACCTTC.

The chain couples TRBV5-1 to TRBJ2-2, with a weak D call TRBD1 (6 bases). Germline V lookup: CDR1 SGHRS, CDR2 YFSETQ. V was cut by 1 base and J by 1 base, with 11 bases left in between. The CDR3 extends over 16 amino acids. The CDR3 protein is CASSLLAGENTGELFF. The CDR3 coding sequence is TGCGCCAGCAGCTTGCTCGCAGGGGAGAACACCGGGGAGCTGTTTTTT.

This clonotype has more than one count but fewer than ten. The chain couples TRBV10-3 to TRBJ2-5; 7 nucleotides match TRBD1. The germline CDR1 and CDR2 sequences are ENHRY and SYGVKD. V lost 4 bases to trimming and J lost 1 base; unmatched junction nucleotides: 6. The CDR3 is made up of 15 amino acids. CDR3 DNA sequence: TGTGCCATCAGTGGGGGACAGCTTTCCCAAGAGACCCAGTACTTC. Its protein product is CAISGGQLSQETQYF.

This clonotype showed up many times. The chain employs TRBV5-1 and TRBJ2-3; tentatively, D is TRBD2 (5 bases). The CDR3 extends over 13 amino acids. Per germline, CDR1 SGHRS and CDR2 YFSETQ. V dropped 3 bases and J dropped 9 bases, with 14 bases sitting between them. The CDR3, as DNA: TGCGCCAGCAGCTACGGGGTTAGCGAAACGCAGTATTTT. As protein: CASSYGVSETQYF.

The V and J genes are TRBV20-1 and TRBJ1-1, with D tentatively TRBD1 (5 bases). The V and J ends lost 3 bases and 0 bases respectively, with 11 bases between them. Germline V CDR1 and CDR2: DFQATT, SNEGSKA (reference sequence). This CDR3 contains 14 residues. This chain's CDR3 is CSARILGVNTEAFF. The CDR3 DNA reads as TGCAGTGCTAGGATTTTAGGGGTGAACACTGAAGCTTTCTTT.

This clonotype was seen many times. The chain joins TRBV11-2 to TRBJ2-4; maybe TRBD2 (6 bases). Trimming pared 2 bases from V and 0 bases from J, leaving 17 bases between. Germline V gene sequence: CDR1 SGHAT, CDR2 FQNNGV. The CDR3 length is 18 residues. The CDR3 coding sequence is TGTGCCAGCAGCTTAAGTTGGCGGGGTAAACTAGCCAAAAACATTCAGTACTTC. It codes for CASSLSWRGKLAKNIQYF.

This clonotype has just a few counts. The chain combines TRBV28 with TRBJ1-2, with D tentatively TRBD1 (5 bases). The CDR3 contains 17 residues. CDR1 and CDR2 from the germline V gene are MDHEN and SYDVKM. V was clipped by 1 base and J by 1 base, with 16 bases between them. CDR3 in DNA: TGTGCCAGCAGTTTATCAAACTGGGGGGTGGATAACTATGGCTACACCTTC. This gives the protein CASSLSNWGVDNYGYTF.

This clonotype occurred many times. The chain couples TRBV29-1 to TRBJ1-6; D is possibly TRBD1 (6 bases). The V end was cut by 5 bases, the J end by 5 bases, with 10 bases between. This CDR3 has 13 amino acids. Germline values: CDR1 SQVTM, CDR2 ANQGSEA. Written as DNA, the CDR3 is TGCAGCGTTCAGACAGGAAATAATTCACCCCTCCACTTT. It codes for CSVQTGNNSPLHF.

This clonotype was seen at least ten times. The rearrangement joins TRBV11-2 to TRBJ2-2; 7 bases map to TRBD1. Unmatched junction bases numbered 9, after V lost 4 bases and J lost 4 bases. The CDR3 contains 16 residues. CDR1 and CDR2 from the germline V gene are SGHAT and FQNNGV. The chain's CDR3 is CASSSRQGWITGELFF. CDR3 nucleotide sequence: TGTGCCAGCAGCTCCCGACAGGGATGGATCACCGGGGAGCTGTTTTTT.

This chain connects TRBV9 to TRBJ2-2, with a weak D call TRBD1 (6 bases). V lost 4 bases to trimming and J lost 3 bases, with 7 bases between them. Germline CDR1 reads SGDLS; CDR2 reads YYNGEE. This CDR3 comprises 13 residues. The CDR3 here is CASSTGYTGELFF. The CDR3, as DNA: TGTGCCAGCAGCACAGGGTACACCGGGGAGCTGTTTTTT.

The table lists this clonotype with a few counts. This sequence joins TRBV7-6 and TRBJ2-1; unclear D gene. From germline, CDR1 is SGHVS and CDR2 FNYEAQ. V gave up 1 base and J gave up 6 bases, with 13 bases separating them. The CDR3 has 15 residues. CDR3 loop: CASSLGQYPSNEQFF. As DNA, the CDR3 is TGTGCCAGCAGCTTAGGCCAGTATCCCAGCAATGAGCAGTTCTTC. The variable domain in full, completed from reference TRBV7-6 and TRBJ2-1, reads GAGVSQSPRYKVTKRGQDVALRCDPISGHVSLYWYRQALGQGPEFLTYFNYEAQQDKSGLPNDRFSAERPEGSISTLTIQRTEQRDSAMYRCASSLGQYPSNEQFFGPGTRLTVL.

This clonotype was counted a few times. The J gene is TRBJ2-6, the V gene TRBV12-3 or TRBV12-4; TRBD1 matches 7 bases. The CDR3 spans 18 residues. V shed 6 bases and J 0 bases; nucleotides not matched to a gene: 11. For the CDR3, the DNA is TGTGCCAGCAGCCCTGGGACAGCGAGAAGCTCTGGGGCCAACGTCCTGACTTTC. It translates to CASSPGTARSSGANVLTF.

This clonotype was seen many times. The chain couples TRBV12-3 or TRBV12-4 to TRBJ2-5, with 8 positions matching TRBD2. V lost 5 bases to trimming and J lost 4 bases; unmatched junction nucleotides: 6. The CDR3 has 14 residues. The DNA of the CDR3 is TGTGCCAGCAGTGTTAGCGGGGAGGGAGAGACCCAGTACTTC. Its protein product is CASSVSGEGETQYF.

This clonotype was recorded many times. This rearrangement joins TRBV27 to TRBJ1-1; 7 bases are a match to TRBD1. The CDR3 length is 12 residues. The junction had 3 bases not matched to a gene; V was cut back by 4 bases and J by 7 bases. CDR1 is MNHEY, CDR2 SMNVEV, per germline (reference sequence). Here the CDR3 reads CASSSGTDEAFF. CDR3 DNA: TGTGCCAGCAGTTCAGGGACAGATGAAGCTTTCTTT.

The chain couples TRBV20-1 to TRBJ1-5; D is undetermined. Trimming shortened V by 5 bases and J by 4 bases, and 9 bases separated the two germline ends. The CDR3 spans 12 residues. Germline V gene sequence: CDR1 DFQATT, CDR2 SNEGSKA (reference sequence). CDR3 in DNA: TGCAGTGCTCCGTTCATAAATCAGCCCCAGCATTTT. It is translated as CSAPFINQPQHF.

The chain couples TRBV5-1 to TRBJ2-1, with TRBD2 matching 8 bases. Per germline, CDR1 SGHRS and CDR2 YFSETQ. Losses at the gene ends were 0 bases for V and 5 bases for J; bases not matched to a gene: 7. The CDR3 covers 16 residues. The CDR3 nucleotides are TGCGCCAGCAGCTTGGAGGCGGGGGGCGCGGACAATGAGCAGTTCTTC. It codes for CASSLEAGGADNEQFF.

The rearrangement links TRBV18 to TRBJ2-4; D remains unclear. Germline V gene data show CDR1 as KGHSH and CDR2 as LQKENI. The CDR3 consists of 14 residues. V was clipped by 1 base and J by 7 bases, with 11 bases between them. The CDR3, as DNA: TGTGCCAGCTCACCACAGGGCAGAGAGAACATTCAGTACTTC. Its protein product is CASSPQGRENIQYF.